The 26 T cell receptor beta chains listed next were all sequenced from one sample in a study of blood T cell repertoires in COVID-19. TCRdb keeps only in-frame clones here, not all; method: immunoSEQ multiplex PCR. The sample consists of 250,000 to 300,000 clones, over 75% of them appearing once. Sequenced: PBMCs or T cells enriched from blood (not recorded which). The receptors shown here come from a woman aged 50 to 60 who had recovered from COVID-19.

This clone was detected only a few times. The chain carries TRBV7-3 and TRBJ2-1, with 12 positions matching TRBD2. The CDR3 contains 15 residues. Per the germline V gene, CDR1 is SGHTA and CDR2 is FQGTGA. The trim removed 4 bases at V and 8 bases at J, leaving 6 bases unmatched. DNA for the CDR3: TGTGCCAGCAGCTCCCGACTAGCGGGAGTCGATGAGCAGTTCTTC. Its protein product is CASSSRLAGVDEQFF.

The gene calls are TRBV6-5 and TRBJ1-4; D is unclear. The length of the CDR3 is 12 residues. V lost 7 bases, J lost 8 bases, and 11 bases lay in between. CDR1 and CDR2 from the germline V gene are MNHEY and SVGAGI. The CDR3 nucleotides read TGTGCCAGCAATCGGGTGAAAGAAAAACTGTTTTTT. Translating it yields CASNRVKEKLFF.

The rearrangement joins TRBV7-9 to TRBJ1-1; D remains ambiguous. The CDR3 extends over 14 amino acids. The ends were cut back, 0 bases at V and 0 bases at J, with 5 bases in the middle. The germline gives CDR1 SEHNR, CDR2 FQNEAQ (reference sequence). CDR3 sequence (DNA): TGTGCCAGCAGCTTAGCGTCGGTGAACACTGAAGCTTTCTTT. Protein product: CASSLASVNTEAFF.

V is TRBV3-1 (or the pseudogene TRBV3-2) and J is TRBJ2-7; the match to TRBD2 covers 7 bases. V was pared by 4 bases and J by 5 bases, with 8 bases of the junction left unmatched. This CDR3 is built from 14 residues. Germline assignment: CDR1 LGHDT and CDR2 YNNKEL (reference sequence). In DNA form, the CDR3 reads TGTGCCAGCAGCCCCTTGACTAGCATCCACGAGCAGTACTTC. It translates to CASSPLTSIHEQYF.

This chain connects TRBV3-1 (or the pseudogene TRBV3-2) to TRBJ2-3; D gene uncertain. In germline, CDR1 is LGHDT, CDR2 YNNKEL (reference sequence). This CDR3 region has 15 residues. Trimming shortened V by 4 bases and J by 0 bases, and 11 bases separated the two germline ends. The CDR3 DNA reads as TGTGCCAGCAGCCCCACTGCCGGTAGCACAGATACGCAGTATTTT. Its protein is CASSPTAGSTDTQYF.

The rearrangement joins TRBV28 to TRBJ1-6; 7 positions agree with TRBD1. Germline V CDR1 and CDR2: MDHEN, SYDVKM. V dropped 3 bases and J dropped 5; count of bases not matched to a gene: 7. The CDR3 runs 16 residues. The DNA of the CDR3 is TGTGCCAGCAGTTTTAGTGTGGGGACAGATAATTCACCCCTCCACTTT. Amino acids: CASSFSVGTDNSPLHF. The variable domain in full, with the rest retrieved from reference TRBV28 and TRBJ1-6, is DVKVTQSSRYLVKRTGEKVFLECVQDMDHENMFWYRQDPGLGLRLIYFSYDVKMKEKGDIPEGYSVSREKKERFSLILESASTNQTSMYLCASSFSVGTDNSPLHFGNGTRLTVT.

This clone was found a few times. This sequence joins TRBV3-1 (or the pseudogene TRBV3-2) and TRBJ1-3; D is perhaps TRBD1 (6 bases). The CDR3 is made up of 16 amino acids. Trimming removed 5 bases from V and 4 bases from J, with 18 bases in between. Germline CDR1 and CDR2: LGHDT and YNNKEL (reference sequence). The CDR3 nucleotides read TGTGCCAGCAGCTCTTTCAGCGGGGGCTCGGGAAACACCATATATTTT. The encoded protein is CASSSFSGGSGNTIYF.

The genes are TRBV11-2 and TRBJ2-7; 8 nucleotides align to TRBD1. V trimming: 8 bases; J trimming: 3 bases; junction bases outside the gene matches: 12. The CDR3 totals 15 residues. CDR1 and CDR2 (germline): SGHAT, FQNNGV. The CDR3 region is CASALGSRGHYEQYF. The CDR3 DNA is TGTGCCAGCGCCTTGGGGAGCAGGGGGCACTACGAGCAGTACTTC.

CDR3 sequence reads: CASKPGRTLSTNEKLFF. For the CDR3, the DNA is TGTGCCAGTAAACCAGGGAGGACCCTTTCAACTAATGAAAAACTGTTTTTT. V is TRBV19 and J is TRBJ1-4; a weak D match, TRBD1 (5 bases). The V gene lost 7 bases and the J gene lost 0 bases, with 18 bases spanning the gap. The length of the CDR3 is 17 residues. Germline lookup yields CDR1 LNHDA and CDR2 SQIVND (reference sequence).

Of note for this clone: Other nucleotide sequences from this sample produce the same CDR3. The rearrangement joins TRBV5-1 to TRBJ2-1; unclear D gene. Trimming took 0 bases from V and 0 from J, leaving 10 bases between them. CDR1 is SGHRS and CDR2 is YFSETQ in the germline V gene. The CDR3 is 16 residues long. The CDR3 sequence: CASSLAGGSSYNEQFF. For the CDR3, the DNA is TGCGCCAGCAGCTTGGCTGGCGGAAGCTCCTACAATGAGCAGTTCTTC.

The V call is TRBV18, the J call TRBJ1-5; 12 nucleotides line up with TRBD1. The germline CDR1 and CDR2 sequences are KGHSH and LQKENI. The junction had 2 bases not matched to a gene; V was cut back by 0 bases and J by 2 bases. The CDR3 extends over 17 amino acids. The CDR3 region has the DNA TGTGCCAGCTCACCACCGGGACAGGGGGCCGGCAATCAGCCCCAGCATTTT. Translated: CASSPPGQGAGNQPQHF.

The rearrangement links TRBV2 to TRBJ1-5; TRBD1 might be the D (5 bases). Between the trimmed V and J ends, which lost 7 bases and 8 bases, there was a span of 18 bases. Germline CDR1 SNHLY, CDR2 FYNNEI. The CDR3 sequence is 14 residues long. The CDR3 coding sequence is TGTGCCAGCATCAGGGACTCCCTGAGCGAGCCCCAGCATTTT. Translated: CASIRDSLSEPQHF.

The chain uses TRBV7-9 and TRBJ2-3, with D possibly matching TRBD2 (5 bases). Germline CDR1 SEHNR, CDR2 FQNEAQ (reference sequence). V was clipped by 2 bases and J by 2 bases, with 17 bases between them. CDR3 length: 17 residues. This chain's CDR3 is CASSLFGSSGYTDTQYF. Written as DNA, the CDR3 is TGTGCCAGCAGCTTATTTGGCTCCAGCGGATACACAGATACGCAGTATTTT.

The chain has TRBV24-1 and TRBJ1-5, with TRBD1 identical over 10 bases. J was trimmed by 5 bases and V by 3 bases; bases with no gene match: 21. The CDR3 sequence is 21 residues long. Germline CDR1 and CDR2: KGHDR and SFDVKD. The CDR3 reads CATSDPDKGIAPGTGDQPQHF. The CDR3 DNA reads TGTGCCACCAGTGATCCAGACAAAGGGATCGCGCCCGGGACAGGGGATCAGCCCCAGCATTTT.

The chain is built from TRBV6-5 and TRBJ2-3; the match to TRBD2 covers 9 bases. The length of the CDR3 is 14 residues. Looked up from germline, CDR1 is MNHEY and CDR2 is SVGAGI. The V segment lost 4 bases and the J segment 9 bases; nucleotides outside the gene matches: 8. The CDR3 sequence is CASSWASGKSTQYF. The CDR3 nucleotides read TGTGCCAGCAGTTGGGCTAGCGGGAAATCGACGCAGTATTTT.

Concerning this clone: Other DNA variants within this sample encode the same CDR3. For the CDR3, the DNA is TGTGCCAGCAGTTTCCGGGAGACCCAGTACTTC. It encodes CASSFRETQYF. The gene calls are TRBV27 and TRBJ2-5; D is ambiguous. The CDR3 runs 11 residues. In germline, CDR1 is MNHEY, CDR2 SMNVEV (reference sequence). The ends were cut back, 3 bases at V and 5 bases at J, with 4 bases in the middle.

This chain links TRBV5-1 with TRBJ1-5; 8 bases line up with TRBD1. J lost 6 bases, V lost 2 bases, and 7 bases had no gene match. This CDR3 spans 15 amino acids. Germline CDR1 is SGHRS and CDR2 is YFSETQ. CDR3: CASSLTGGDGQPQHF. The DNA of the CDR3 is TGCGCCAGCAGCTTAACAGGGGGTGATGGTCAGCCCCAGCATTTT.

The rearrangement uses TRBV28 and TRBJ2-1; 10 nucleotides agree with TRBD1. The CDR3 runs to 14 residues. Germline-derived CDR1 and CDR2 are MDHEN and SYDVKM. After removal of 7 bases from V and 5 bases from J, the junction contained 5 bases not matched to a gene. CDR3 amino acids: CASNAGQGNNEQFF. CDR3 nucleotide sequence: TGTGCCAGCAACGCGGGACAGGGGAACAATGAGCAGTTCTTC.

V is TRBV7-9 and J is TRBJ1-4; 7 bases are a match to TRBD1. Per germline, CDR1 SEHNR and CDR2 FQNEAQ (reference sequence). After removal of 1 base from V and 8 bases from J, the junction contained 7 bases not matched to a gene. The CDR3 is 15 residues long. The CDR3 sequence: CASSLGTGLEEKLFF. The CDR3 DNA reads as TGTGCCAGCAGCTTAGGGACAGGTTTGGAGGAAAAACTGTTTTTT.

The rearrangement uses TRBV25-1 and TRBJ2-3, with TRBD1 identical over 7 bases. With V trimmed by 0 bases and J by 5 bases, 2 bases remained unmatched. The CDR3 spans 14 residues. CDR1 is MGHDK, CDR2 SYGVNS, per germline. Written as DNA, the CDR3 is TGTGCCAGCAGTGAATACAACAGGGGAGATACGCAGTATTTT. Protein sequence: CASSEYNRGDTQYF.

The J gene is TRBJ2-7, the V gene TRBV5-1; D is unclear. This CDR3 is built from 14 residues. Germline V CDR1 and CDR2: SGHRS, YFSETQ. V lost 3 bases and J lost 6, with 16 bases in between. The chain's CDR3 is CASSSHAPGGEQYF. CDR3 in DNA: TGCGCCAGCAGCTCTCACGCCCCGGGTGGCGAGCAGTACTTC.

This clone was seen only once. The rearrangement joins TRBV5-4 to TRBJ2-3; TRBD2 agrees at 10 bases. Looked up from germline, CDR1 is SGHNT and CDR2 is YYREEE (reference sequence). This CDR3 spans 16 amino acids. Unmatched junction bases numbered 5, after V lost 4 bases and J lost 0 bases. CDR3: CASSLPSGRSTDTQYF. In nucleotides, the CDR3 is TGTGCCAGCAGCCTTCCTAGCGGGAGAAGCACAGATACGCAGTATTTT.

The sample holds one count of this clone. This chain uses TRBV7-3 with TRBJ2-1, with 8 bases aligning to TRBD2. CDR3 size: 16 residues. CDR1 is SGHTA and CDR2 is FQGTGA in the germline V gene. With V trimmed by 4 bases and J by 0 bases, 5 bases remained unmatched. CDR3 protein: CASSSRLASSYNEQFF. Written as DNA, the CDR3 is TGTGCCAGCAGCTCCCGACTAGCGAGCTCCTACAATGAGCAGTTCTTC.

The CDR3 nucleotides read TGTGCCAGCAGTTTGTACTACGAGCAGTACTTC. Translated: CASSLYYEQYF. This rearrangement joins TRBV12-3 or TRBV12-4 to TRBJ2-7; no firm D call. The CDR3 has 11 amino acids. Deletions cut 3 bases from V and 3 bases from J, with 3 bases between.

Notes on this clone: This same CDR3 is encoded by further DNA sequences in the sample. The rearrangement links TRBV5-1 to TRBJ1-3; perhaps TRBD1 as D (6 bases). CDR3 length: 14 residues. Germline CDR1 reads SGHRS; CDR2 reads YFSETQ. The V gene lost 2 bases and the J gene lost 4 bases, with 10 bases spanning the gap. The CDR3 DNA sequence: TGCGCCAGCAGCTTAACAGGGCGCGGAAACACCATATATTTT. As protein: CASSLTGRGNTIYF.

V and J are TRBV28 and TRBJ1-5; the D gene is possibly TRBD1 (6 bases). Trimming took 10 bases from V and 2 from J, leaving 12 bases between them. The CDR3 totals 13 residues. Looked up from germline, CDR1 is MDHEN and CDR2 is SYDVKM. The CDR3: CATQNRGNQPQHF. The CDR3 bases are TGTGCCACGCAAAACAGGGGCAATCAGCCCCAGCATTTT.